This T cell receptor (beta chain) was identified during a study of blood T cell repertoires in COVID-19. The overall study: The United States, Italy and Spain supplied acute and convalescent COVID-19 samples. Sample material is recorded as cDNA or gDNA derived from T cells, B-cell-depleted T cells, or PBMCs.

Authors' analysis steps: Amplifying reference gene primers gave estimates of nucleated cell counts. Produced via immunoSEQ multiplex PCR; TCRdb's table is partial and in-frame only. The V and J calls and clone size were taken over from that table, and D and trimming were inferred from the DNA. The table has roughly 170,000 clones, approximately 87% seen once. This receptor was identified in a woman younger than 35 who had recovered from COVID-19. Sequenced input: peripheral blood.

The CDR3 here is CASSPGQFTDTQYF. CDR3 coding DNA: TGTGCCAGCAGCCCGGGACAGTTCACAGATACGCAGTATTTT. The rearrangement joins TRBV11-3 to TRBJ2-3, with TRBD1 matching 7 bases. The CDR3 runs to 14 residues. V shed 5 bases and J 2 bases; nucleotides not matched to a gene: 4. CDR1 SGHNT and CDR2 YENEEA come from the germline V gene.